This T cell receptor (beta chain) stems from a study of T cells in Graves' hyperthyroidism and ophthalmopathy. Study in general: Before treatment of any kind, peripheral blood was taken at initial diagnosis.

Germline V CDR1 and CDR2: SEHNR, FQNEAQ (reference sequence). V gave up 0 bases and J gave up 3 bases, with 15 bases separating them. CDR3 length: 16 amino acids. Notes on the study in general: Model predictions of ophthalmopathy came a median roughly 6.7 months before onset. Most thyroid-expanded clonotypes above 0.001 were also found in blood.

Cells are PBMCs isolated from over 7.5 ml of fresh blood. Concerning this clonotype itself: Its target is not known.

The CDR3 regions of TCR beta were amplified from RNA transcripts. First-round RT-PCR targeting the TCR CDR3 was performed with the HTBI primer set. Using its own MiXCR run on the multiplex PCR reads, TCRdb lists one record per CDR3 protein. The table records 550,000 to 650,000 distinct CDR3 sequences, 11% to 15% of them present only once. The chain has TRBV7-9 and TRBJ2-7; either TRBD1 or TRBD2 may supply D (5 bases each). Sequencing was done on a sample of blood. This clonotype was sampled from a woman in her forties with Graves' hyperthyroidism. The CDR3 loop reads CASSLAPRGTSYEQYF. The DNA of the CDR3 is TGTGCCAGCAGCTTAGCCCCTCGGGGCACTAGCTACGAGCAGTACTTC. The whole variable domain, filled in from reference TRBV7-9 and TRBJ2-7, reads DTGVSQNPRHKITKRGQNVTFRCDPISEHNRLYWYRQTLGQGPEFLTYFQNEAQLEKSRLLSDRFSAERPKGSFSTLEIQRTEQGDSAMYLCASSLAPRGTSYEQYFGPGTRLTVT.